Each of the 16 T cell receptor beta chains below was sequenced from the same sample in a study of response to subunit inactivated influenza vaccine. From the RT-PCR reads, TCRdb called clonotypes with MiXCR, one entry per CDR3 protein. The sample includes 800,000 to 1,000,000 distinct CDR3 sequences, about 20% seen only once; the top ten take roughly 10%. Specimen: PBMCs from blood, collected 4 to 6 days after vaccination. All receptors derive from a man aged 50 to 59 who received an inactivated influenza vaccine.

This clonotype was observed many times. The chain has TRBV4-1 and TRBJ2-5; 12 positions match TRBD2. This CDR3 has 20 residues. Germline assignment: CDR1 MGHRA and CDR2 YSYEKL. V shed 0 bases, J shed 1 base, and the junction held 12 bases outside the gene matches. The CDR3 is CASSQDLWTSGAYIQETQYF. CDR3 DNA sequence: TGCGCCAGCAGCCAAGATCTATGGACTAGCGGGGCTTACATCCAAGAGACCCAGTACTTC.

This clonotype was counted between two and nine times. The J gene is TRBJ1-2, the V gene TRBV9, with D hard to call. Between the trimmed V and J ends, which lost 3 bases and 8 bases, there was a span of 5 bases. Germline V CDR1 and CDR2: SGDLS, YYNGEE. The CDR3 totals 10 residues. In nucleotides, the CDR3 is TGTGCCAGCAGCGGCCCAGGCTACACCTTC. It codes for CASSGPGYTF.

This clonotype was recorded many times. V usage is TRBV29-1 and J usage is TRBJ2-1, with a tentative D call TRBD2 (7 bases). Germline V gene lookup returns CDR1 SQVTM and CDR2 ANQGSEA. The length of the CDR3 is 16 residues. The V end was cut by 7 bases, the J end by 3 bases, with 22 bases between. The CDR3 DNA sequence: TGCAGCGCCGAGGGGGGGTTGCTCCCGGTCTACAATGAGCAGTTCTTC. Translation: CSAEGGLLPVYNEQFF.

The CDR3 spells CASREQGSGANVLTF. The CDR3 DNA follows: TGTGCCAGCAGAGAACAGGGCTCTGGGGCCAACGTCCTGACTTTC. The chain joins TRBV2 to TRBJ2-6, with a weak D call TRBD1 (6 bases). This CDR3 comprises 15 residues. Trimming pared 6 bases from V and 0 bases from J, leaving 9 bases between. Germline values: CDR1 SNHLY, CDR2 FYNNEI.

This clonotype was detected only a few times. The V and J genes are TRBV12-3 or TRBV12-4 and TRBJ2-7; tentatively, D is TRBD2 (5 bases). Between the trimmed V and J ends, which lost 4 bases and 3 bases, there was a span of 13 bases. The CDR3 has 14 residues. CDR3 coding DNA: TGTGCCAGCAGTTCCGGGATCCGCGGCTACGAGCAGTACTTC. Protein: CASSSGIRGYEQYF.

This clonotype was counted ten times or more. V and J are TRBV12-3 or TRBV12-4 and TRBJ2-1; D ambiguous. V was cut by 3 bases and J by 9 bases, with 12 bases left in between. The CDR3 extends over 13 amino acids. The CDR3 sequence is CASSLGTKGEQFF. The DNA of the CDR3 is TGTGCCAGCAGTTTGGGCACGAAGGGTGAGCAGTTCTTC.

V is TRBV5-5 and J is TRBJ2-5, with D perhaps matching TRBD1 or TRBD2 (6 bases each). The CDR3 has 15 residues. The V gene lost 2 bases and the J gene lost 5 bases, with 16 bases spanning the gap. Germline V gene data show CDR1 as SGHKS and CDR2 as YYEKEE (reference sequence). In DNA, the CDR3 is TGTGCCAGCAGCTTCGGGGGCCTCGCAGGGGAGACCCAGTACTTC. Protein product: CASSFGGLAGETQYF.

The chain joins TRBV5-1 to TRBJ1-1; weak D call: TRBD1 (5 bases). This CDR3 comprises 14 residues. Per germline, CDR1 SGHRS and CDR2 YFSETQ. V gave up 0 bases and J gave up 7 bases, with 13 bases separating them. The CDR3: CASSLGDGLHEAFF. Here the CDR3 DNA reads TGCGCCAGCAGCTTGGGGGACGGTTTACATGAAGCTTTCTTT.

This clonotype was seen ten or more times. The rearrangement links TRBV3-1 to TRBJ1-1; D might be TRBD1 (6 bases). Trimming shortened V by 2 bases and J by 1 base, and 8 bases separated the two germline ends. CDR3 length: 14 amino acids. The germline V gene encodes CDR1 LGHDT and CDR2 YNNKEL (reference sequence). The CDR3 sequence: CASSQQQGNTEAFF. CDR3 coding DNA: TGTGCCAGCAGCCAACAACAGGGGAACACTGAAGCTTTCTTT. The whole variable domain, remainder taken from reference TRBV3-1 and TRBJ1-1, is DTAVSQTPKYLVTQMGNDKSIKCEQNLGHDTMYWYKQDSKKFLKIMFSYNNKELIINETVPNRFSPKSPDKAHLNLHINSLELGDSAVYFCASSQQQGNTEAFFGQGTRLTVV.

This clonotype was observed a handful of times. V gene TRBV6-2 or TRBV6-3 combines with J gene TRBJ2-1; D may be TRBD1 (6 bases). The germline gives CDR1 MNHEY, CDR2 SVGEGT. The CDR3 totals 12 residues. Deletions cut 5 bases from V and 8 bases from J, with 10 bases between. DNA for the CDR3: TGTGCCAGCAGTATTAAGGGGGATGAGCAGTTCTTC. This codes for CASSIKGDEQFF.

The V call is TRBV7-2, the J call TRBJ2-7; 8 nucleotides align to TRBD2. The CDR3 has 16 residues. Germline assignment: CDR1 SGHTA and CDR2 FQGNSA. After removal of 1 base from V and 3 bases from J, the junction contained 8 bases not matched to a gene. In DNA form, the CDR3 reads TGTGCCAGCAGCTTAGTATTAGCGGGACCCCTCTACGAGCAGTACTTC. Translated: CASSLVLAGPLYEQYF.

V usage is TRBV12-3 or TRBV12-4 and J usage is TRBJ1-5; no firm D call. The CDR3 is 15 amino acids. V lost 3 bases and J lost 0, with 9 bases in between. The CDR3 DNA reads TGTGCCAGCAGTTTTGAAGGAAATAGCAATCAGCCCCAGCATTTT. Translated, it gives CASSFEGNSNQPQHF.

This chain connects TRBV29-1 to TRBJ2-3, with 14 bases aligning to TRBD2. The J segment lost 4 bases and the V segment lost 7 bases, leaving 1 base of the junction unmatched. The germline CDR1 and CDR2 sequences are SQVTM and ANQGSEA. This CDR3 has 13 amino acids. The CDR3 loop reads CSGLAGGPDTQYF. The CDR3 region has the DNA TGCAGCGGACTAGCGGGAGGGCCAGATACGCAGTATTTT.

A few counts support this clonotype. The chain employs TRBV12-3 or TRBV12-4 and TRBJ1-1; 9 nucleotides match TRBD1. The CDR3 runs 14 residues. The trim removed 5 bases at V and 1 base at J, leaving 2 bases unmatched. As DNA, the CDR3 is TGTGCCAGCAGTCGGACAGGGGCGAACACTGAAGCTTTCTTT. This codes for CASSRTGANTEAFF.

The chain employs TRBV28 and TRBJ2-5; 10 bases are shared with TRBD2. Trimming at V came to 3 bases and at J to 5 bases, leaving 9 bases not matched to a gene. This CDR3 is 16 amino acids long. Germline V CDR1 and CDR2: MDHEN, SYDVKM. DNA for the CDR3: TGTGCCAGCAGTTTCGGGACTAGCGTTGGAGGGGAGACCCAGTACTTC. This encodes CASSFGTSVGGETQYF.

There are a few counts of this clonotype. The CDR3: CASSLRDRGTYEQYF. The CDR3, as DNA: TGTGCCAGCAGTCTCCGGGACAGGGGTACATACGAGCAGTACTTC. The chain joins TRBV6-1 to TRBJ2-7, with TRBD1 matching 10 bases. Trimming cost V 5 bases and J 4 bases; bases outside gene matches: 8. The CDR3 sequence is 15 residues long. Per germline, CDR1 MNHNS and CDR2 SASEGT.